This T cell receptor beta chain was sequenced in a study of T cell repertoires and HLA-DP antigens. V lost 6 bases, J lost 0 bases, and 16 bases lay in between. This CDR3 has 16 residues. Germline V gene sequence: CDR1 LNHDA, CDR2 SQIVND (reference sequence). In regard to this clone: Its target is unknown.

Repertoires were generated with immunoSEQ multiplex PCR, while TCRdb's copy carries only in-frame clones and drops some. The sample lists almost 90,000 clones; approximately 86% were seen once. This receptor was taken from a man aged 50 to 60 in good health and CMV-seronegative. Sequenced material: CD4+ T cells from PBMCs. This chain connects TRBV19 to TRBJ2-3, with TRBD2 as a possible D gene (5 bases). The CDR3 DNA reads TGTGCCAGTAGGAGAGGACTGTTAACTAGCACAGATACGCAGTATTTT. Translated: CASRRGLLTSTDTQYF.